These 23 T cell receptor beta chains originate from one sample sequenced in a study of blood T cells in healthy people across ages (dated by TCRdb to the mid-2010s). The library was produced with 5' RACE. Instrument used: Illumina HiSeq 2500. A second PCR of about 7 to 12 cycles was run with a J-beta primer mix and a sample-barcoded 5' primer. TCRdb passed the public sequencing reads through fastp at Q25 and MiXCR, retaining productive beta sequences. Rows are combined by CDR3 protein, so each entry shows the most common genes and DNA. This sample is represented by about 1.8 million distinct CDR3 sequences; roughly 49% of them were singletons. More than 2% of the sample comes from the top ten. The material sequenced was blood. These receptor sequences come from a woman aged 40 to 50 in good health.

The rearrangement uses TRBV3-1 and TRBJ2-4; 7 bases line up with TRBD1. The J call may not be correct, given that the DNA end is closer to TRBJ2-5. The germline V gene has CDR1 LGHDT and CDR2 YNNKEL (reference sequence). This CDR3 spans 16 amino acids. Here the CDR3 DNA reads TGTGCCAGCAGCCAAGACACGACAGGGTGGCAAGAGACCCAGTACTTC. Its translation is CASSQDTTGWQETQYF.

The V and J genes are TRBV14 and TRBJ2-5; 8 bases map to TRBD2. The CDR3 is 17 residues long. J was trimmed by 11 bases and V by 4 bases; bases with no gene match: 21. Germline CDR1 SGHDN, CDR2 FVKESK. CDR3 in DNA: TGTGCCAGCAGCCTAACTATTAGCGGGGCCCCTTCGGGTGAGCAGTACTTC. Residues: CASSLTISGAPSGEQYF. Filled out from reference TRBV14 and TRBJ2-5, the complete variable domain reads EAGVTQFPSHSVIEKGQTVTLRCDPISGHDNLYWYRRVMGKEIKFLLHFVKESKQDESGMPNNRFLAERTGGTYSTLKVQPAELEDSGVYFCASSLTISGAPSGEQYFGPGTRLLVL.

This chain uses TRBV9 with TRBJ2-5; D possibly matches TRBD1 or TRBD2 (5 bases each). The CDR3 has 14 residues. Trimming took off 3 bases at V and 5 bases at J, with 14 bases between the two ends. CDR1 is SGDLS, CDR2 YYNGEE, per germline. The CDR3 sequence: CASSDSRGGETQYF. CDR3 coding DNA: TGTGCCAGCAGCGATTCGAGGGGCGGGGAGACCCAGTACTTC.

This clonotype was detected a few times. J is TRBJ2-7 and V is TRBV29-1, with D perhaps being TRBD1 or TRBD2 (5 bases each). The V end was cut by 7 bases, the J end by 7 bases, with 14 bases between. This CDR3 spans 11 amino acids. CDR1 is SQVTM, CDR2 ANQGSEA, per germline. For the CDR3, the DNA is TGCAGCGCAAGGGACCCCGGGGAGCAGTACTTC. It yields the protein CSARDPGEQYF.

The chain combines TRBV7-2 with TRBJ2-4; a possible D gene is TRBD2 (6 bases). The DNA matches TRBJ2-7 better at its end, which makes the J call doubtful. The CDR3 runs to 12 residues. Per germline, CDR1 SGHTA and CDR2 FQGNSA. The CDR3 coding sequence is TGTGCCAGCGGGGACTCTAACTACGAGCAGTACTTC. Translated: CASGDSNYEQYF.

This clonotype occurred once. CDR3 nucleotides: TGTGCCAGCCGGAAGGAACCCAGAGAGACCCAGTACTTC. It codes for CASRKEPRETQYF. This chain joins TRBV6-5 and TRBJ2-5; no reliable D call. CDR1 and CDR2 from the germline V gene are MNHEY and SVGAGI. This CDR3 region has 13 residues. V dropped 8 bases and J dropped 4 bases, with 14 bases sitting between them.

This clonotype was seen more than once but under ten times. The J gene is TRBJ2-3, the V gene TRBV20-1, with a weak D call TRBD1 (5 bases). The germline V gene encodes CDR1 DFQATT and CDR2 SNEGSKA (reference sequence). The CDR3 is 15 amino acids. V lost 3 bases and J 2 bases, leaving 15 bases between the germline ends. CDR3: CSASGRDETTDTQYF. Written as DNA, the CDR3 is TGCAGTGCTAGTGGCAGGGATGAGACCACAGATACGCAGTATTTT.

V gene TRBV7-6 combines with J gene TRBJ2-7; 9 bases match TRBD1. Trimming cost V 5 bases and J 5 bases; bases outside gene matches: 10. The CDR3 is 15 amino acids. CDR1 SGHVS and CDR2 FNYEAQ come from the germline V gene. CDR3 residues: CASSPIGGQGHEQYF. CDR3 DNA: TGTGCCAGCAGCCCGATAGGGGGACAGGGTCACGAGCAGTACTTC.

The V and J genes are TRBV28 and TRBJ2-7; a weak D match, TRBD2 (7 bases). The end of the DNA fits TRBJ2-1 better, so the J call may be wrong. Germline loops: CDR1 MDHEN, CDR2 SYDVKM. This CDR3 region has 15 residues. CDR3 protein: CASSLIWGGRNEQFF. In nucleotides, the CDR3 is TGTGCCAGCAGTTTAATATGGGGGGGCAGAAATGAGCAGTTCTTC.

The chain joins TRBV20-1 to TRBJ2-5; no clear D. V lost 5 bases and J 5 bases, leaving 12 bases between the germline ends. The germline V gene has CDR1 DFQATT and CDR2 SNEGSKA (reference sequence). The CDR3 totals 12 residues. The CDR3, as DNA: TGCAGTGCTCCATATGTCGGGGAGACCCAGTACTTC. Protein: CSAPYVGETQYF.

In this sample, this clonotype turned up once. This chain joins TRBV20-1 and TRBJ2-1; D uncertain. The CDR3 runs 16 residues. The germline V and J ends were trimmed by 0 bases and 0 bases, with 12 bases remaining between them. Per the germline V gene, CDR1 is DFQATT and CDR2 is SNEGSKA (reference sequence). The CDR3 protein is CSARDSATSSYNEQFF. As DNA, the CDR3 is TGCAGTGCTAGAGATTCCGCAACCAGCTCCTACAATGAGCAGTTCTTC.

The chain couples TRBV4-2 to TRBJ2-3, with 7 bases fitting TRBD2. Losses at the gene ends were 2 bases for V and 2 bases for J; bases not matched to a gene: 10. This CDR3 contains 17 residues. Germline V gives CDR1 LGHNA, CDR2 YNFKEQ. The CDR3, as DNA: TGTGCCAGCAGCCAACGAAGGGCTAGCGGAGACACAGATACGCAGTATTTT. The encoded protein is CASSQRRASGDTDTQYF.

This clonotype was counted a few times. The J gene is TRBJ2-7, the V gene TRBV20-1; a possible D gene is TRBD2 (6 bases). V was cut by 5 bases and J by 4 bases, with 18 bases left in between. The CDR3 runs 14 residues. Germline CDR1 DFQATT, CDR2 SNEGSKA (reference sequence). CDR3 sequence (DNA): TGCAGTGCTGTACCCGGGACGGAGGGATACGAGCAGTACTTC. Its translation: CSAVPGTEGYEQYF.

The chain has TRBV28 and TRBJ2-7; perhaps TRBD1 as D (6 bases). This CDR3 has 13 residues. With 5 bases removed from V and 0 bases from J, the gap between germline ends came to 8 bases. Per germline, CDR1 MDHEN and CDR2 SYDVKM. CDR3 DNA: TGTGCCAGCAGTATACAGGGCTCCTACGAGCAGTACTTC. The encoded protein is CASSIQGSYEQYF.

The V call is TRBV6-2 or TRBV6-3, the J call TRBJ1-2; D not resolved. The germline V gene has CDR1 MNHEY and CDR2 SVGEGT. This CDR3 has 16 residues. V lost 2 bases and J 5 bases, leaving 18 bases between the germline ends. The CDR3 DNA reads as TGTGCCAGCAGTTACGCGGACCCGGCGATGTCGTATGGCTACACCTTC. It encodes CASSYADPAMSYGYTF.

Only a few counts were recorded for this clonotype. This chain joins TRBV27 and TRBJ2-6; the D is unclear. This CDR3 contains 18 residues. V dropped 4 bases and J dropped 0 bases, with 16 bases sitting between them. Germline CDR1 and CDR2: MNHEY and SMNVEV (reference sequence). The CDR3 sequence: CASSSGRVSPSGANVLTF. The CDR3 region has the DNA TGTGCCAGCAGTTCCGGACGGGTATCTCCCTCTGGGGCCAACGTCCTGACTTTC.

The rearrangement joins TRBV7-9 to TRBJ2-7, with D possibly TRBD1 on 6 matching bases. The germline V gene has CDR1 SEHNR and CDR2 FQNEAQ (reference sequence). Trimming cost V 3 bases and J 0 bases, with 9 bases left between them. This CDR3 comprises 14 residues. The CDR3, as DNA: TGTGCCAGCAGCTTCGGACAGACCTCCTACGAGCAGTACTTC. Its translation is CASSFGQTSYEQYF.

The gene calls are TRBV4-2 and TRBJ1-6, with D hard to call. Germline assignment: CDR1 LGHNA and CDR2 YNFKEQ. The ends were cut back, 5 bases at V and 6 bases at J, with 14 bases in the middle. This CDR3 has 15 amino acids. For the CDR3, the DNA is TGTGCCAGCAGCACCAACTGGGAGACTAATTCACCCCTCCACTTT. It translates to CASSTNWETNSPLHF.

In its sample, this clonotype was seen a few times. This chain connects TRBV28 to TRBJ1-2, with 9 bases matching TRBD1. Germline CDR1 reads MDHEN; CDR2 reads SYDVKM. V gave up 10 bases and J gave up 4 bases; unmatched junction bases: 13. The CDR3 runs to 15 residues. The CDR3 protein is CATSNRGQGSYGYTF. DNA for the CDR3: TGTGCCACCTCAAACAGGGGGCAGGGGAGCTATGGCTACACCTTC.

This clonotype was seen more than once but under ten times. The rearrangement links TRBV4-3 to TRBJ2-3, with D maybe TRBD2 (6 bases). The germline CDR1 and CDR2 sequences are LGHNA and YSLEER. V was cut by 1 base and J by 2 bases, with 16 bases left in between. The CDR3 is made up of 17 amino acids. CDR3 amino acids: CASSQGYLGLSTDTQYF. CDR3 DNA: TGCGCCAGCAGCCAAGGGTACCTGGGACTTTCCACAGATACGCAGTATTTT.

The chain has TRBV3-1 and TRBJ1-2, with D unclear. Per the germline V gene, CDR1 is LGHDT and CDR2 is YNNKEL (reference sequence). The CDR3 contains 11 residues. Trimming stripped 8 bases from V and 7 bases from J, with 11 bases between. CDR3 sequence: CASRNSGGYTF. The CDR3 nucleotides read TGTGCCAGCCGGAATAGTGGTGGCTACACCTTC.

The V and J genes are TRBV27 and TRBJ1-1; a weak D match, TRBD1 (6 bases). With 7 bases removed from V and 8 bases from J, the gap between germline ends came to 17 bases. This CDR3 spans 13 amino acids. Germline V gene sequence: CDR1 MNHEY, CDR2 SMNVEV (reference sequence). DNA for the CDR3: TGTGCCAGCAACTCCAGGGGCCTACGAGAAGCTTTCTTT. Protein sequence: CASNSRGLREAFF.

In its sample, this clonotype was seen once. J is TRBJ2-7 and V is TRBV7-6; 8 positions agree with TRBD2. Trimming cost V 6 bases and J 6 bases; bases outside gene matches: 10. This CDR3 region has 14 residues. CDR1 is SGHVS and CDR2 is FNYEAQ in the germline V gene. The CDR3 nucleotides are TGTGCCAGCAGTCCCGGGACTAGGGGACGCGAGCAGTACTTC. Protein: CASSPGTRGREQYF. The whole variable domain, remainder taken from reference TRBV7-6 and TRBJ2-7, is GAGVSQSPRYKVTKRGQDVALRCDPISGHVSLYWYRQALGQGPEFLTYFNYEAQQDKSGLPNDRFSAERPEGSISTLTIQRTEQRDSAMYRCASSPGTRGREQYFGPGTRLTVT.